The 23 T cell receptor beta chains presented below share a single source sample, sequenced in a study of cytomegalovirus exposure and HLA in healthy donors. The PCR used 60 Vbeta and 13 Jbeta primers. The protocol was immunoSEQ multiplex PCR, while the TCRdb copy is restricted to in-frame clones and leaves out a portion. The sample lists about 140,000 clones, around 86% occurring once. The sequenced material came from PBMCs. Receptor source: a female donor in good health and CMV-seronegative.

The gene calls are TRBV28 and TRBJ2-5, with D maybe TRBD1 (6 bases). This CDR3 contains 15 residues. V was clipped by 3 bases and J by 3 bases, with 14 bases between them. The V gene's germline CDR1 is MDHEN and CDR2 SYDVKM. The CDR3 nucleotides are TGTGCCAGCAGTTTTGAGCAACAGGGAGAAGAGACCCAGTACTTC. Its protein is CASSFEQQGEETQYF.

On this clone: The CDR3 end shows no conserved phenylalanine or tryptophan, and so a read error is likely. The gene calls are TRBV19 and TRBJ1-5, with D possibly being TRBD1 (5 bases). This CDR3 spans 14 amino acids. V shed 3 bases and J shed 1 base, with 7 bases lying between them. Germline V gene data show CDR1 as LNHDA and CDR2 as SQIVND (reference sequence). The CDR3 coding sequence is TGTGCCAGTAGTATTGGGGGGAGCAATCAGCCCCAGCATGTT. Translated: CASSIGGSNQPQHV.

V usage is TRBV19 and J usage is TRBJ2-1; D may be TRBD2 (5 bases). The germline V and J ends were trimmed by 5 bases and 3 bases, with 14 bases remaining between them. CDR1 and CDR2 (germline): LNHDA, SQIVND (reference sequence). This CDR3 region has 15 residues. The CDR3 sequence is CASSPGENFYNEQFF. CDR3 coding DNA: TGTGCCAGTAGTCCTGGGGAGAATTTCTACAATGAGCAGTTCTTC.

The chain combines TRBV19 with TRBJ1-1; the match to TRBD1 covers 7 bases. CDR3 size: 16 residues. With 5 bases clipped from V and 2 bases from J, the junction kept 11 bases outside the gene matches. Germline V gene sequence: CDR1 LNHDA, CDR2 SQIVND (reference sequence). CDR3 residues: CASSAAGTAFNTEAFF. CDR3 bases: TGTGCCAGTAGTGCCGCTGGGACAGCGTTTAACACTGAAGCTTTCTTT.

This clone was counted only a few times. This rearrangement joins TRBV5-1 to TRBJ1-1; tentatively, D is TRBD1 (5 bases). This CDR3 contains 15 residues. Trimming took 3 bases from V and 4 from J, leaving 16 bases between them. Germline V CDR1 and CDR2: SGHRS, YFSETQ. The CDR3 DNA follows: TGCGCCAGCAGCTGGCGGGGAGAGGGGATCACTGAAGCTTTCTTT. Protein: CASSWRGEGITEAFF. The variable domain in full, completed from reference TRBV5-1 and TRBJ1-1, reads KAGVTQTPRYLIKTRGQQVTLSCSPISGHRSVSWYQQTPGQGLQFLFEYFSETQRNKGNFPGRFSGRQFSNSRSEMNVSTLELGDSALYLCASSWRGEGITEAFFGQGTRLTVV.

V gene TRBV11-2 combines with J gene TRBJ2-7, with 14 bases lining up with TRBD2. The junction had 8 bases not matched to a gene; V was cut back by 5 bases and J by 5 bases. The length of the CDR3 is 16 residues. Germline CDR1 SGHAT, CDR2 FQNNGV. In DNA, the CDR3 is TGTGCCAGCAGCGCCGGACTAGCGGGAGGACTCAACGAGCAGTACTTC. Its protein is CASSAGLAGGLNEQYF.

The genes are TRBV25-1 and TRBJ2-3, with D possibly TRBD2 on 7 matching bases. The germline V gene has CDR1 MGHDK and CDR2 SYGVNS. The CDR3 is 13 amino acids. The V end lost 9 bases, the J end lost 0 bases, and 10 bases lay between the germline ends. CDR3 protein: CASRGASTDTQYF. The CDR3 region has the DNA TGTGCCAGTCGGGGGGCTAGCACAGATACGCAGTATTTT. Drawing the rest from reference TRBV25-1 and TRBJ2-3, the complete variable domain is EADIYQTPRYLVIGTGKKITLECSQTMGHDKMYWYQQDPGMELHLIHYSYGVNSTEKGDLSSESTVSRIRTEHFPLTLESARPSHTSQYLCASRGASTDTQYFGPGTRLTVL.

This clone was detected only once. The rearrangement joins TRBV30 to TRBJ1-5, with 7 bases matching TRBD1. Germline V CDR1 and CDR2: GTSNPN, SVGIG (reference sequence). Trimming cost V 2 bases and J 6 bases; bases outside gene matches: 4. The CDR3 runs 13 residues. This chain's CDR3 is CAWSTTGAQPQHF. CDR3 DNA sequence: TGTGCCTGGAGTACAACAGGGGCTCAGCCCCAGCATTTT.

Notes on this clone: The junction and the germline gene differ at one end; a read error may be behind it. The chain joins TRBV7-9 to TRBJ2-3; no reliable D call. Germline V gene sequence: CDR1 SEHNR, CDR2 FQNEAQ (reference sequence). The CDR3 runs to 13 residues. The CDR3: CSSSFQNTDTQYF. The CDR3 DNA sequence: TGTTCCAGCAGCTTTCAAAACACAGATACGCAGTATTTT. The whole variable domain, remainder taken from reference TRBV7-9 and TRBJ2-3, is DTGVSQNPRHKITKRGQNVTFRCDPISEHNRLYWYRQTLGQGPEFLTYFQNEAQLEKSRLLSDRFSAERPKGSFSTLEIQRTEQGDSAMYLCSSSFQNTDTQYFGPGTRLTVL.

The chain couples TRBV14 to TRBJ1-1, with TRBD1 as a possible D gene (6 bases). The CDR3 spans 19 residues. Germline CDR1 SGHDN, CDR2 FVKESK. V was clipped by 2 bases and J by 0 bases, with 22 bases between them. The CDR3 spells CASSQLGGLETVMNTEAFF. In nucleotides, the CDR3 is TGTGCCAGCAGCCAATTAGGGGGTTTAGAGACAGTCATGAACACTGAAGCTTTCTTT.

The CDR3 here is CASKKGDRFTDTQYF. The DNA for the CDR3 is TGTGCCAGCAAGAAAGGGGACAGGTTCACAGATACGCAGTATTTT. The chain uses TRBV7-3 and TRBJ2-3, with 8 positions matching TRBD1. This CDR3 has 15 residues. Trimming at V came to 7 bases and at J to 2 bases, leaving 8 bases not matched to a gene. Germline-derived CDR1 and CDR2 are SGHTA and FQGTGA.

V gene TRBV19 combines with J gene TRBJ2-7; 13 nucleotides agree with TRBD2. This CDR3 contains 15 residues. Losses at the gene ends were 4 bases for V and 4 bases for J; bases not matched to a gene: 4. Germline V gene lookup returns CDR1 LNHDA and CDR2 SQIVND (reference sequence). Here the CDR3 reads CASSTGLAGVYEQYF. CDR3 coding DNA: TGTGCCAGTAGTACAGGACTAGCGGGAGTTTACGAGCAGTACTTC.

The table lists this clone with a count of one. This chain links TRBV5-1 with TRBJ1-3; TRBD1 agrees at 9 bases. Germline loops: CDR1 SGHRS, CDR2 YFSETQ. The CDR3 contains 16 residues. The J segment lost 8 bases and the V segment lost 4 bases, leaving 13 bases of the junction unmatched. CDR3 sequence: CASSKATGTGKDTIYF. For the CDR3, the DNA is TGCGCCAGCAGCAAAGCCACCGGGACAGGGAAGGACACCATATATTTT.

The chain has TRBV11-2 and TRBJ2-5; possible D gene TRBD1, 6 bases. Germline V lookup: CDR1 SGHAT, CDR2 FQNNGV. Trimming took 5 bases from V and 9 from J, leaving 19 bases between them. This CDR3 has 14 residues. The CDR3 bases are TGTGCCAGCAGCGCCTCTAGGGGACAAGCCTCCCAGTACTTC. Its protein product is CASSASRGQASQYF.

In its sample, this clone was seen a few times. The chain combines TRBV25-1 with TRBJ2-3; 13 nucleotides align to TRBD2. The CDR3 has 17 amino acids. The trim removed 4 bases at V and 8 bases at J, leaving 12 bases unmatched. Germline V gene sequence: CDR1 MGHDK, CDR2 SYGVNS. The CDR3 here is CASSGLAGGPAHGTQYF. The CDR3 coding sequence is TGTGCCAGCAGTGGACTAGCGGGAGGCCCCGCACACGGTACGCAGTATTTT.

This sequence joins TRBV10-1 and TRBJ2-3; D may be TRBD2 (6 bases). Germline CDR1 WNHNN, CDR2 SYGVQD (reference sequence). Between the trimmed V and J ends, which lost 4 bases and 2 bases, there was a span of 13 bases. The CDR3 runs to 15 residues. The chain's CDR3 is CASSALSGLTDTQYF. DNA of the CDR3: TGCGCCAGCAGTGCTCTTAGCGGACTCACAGATACGCAGTATTTT.

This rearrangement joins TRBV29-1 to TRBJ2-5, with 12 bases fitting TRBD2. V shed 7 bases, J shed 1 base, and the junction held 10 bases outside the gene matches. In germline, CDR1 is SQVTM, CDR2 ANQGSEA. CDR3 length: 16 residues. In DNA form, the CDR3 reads TGCAGCGCCCAGAGTCCGGGACTAGCGGGCCAAGAGACCCAGTACTTC. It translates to CSAQSPGLAGQETQYF.

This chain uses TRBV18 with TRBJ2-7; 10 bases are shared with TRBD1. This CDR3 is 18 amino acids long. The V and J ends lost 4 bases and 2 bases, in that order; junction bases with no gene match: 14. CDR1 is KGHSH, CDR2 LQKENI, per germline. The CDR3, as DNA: TGTGCCAGCTCACAGGGACAGGGGAGGGGAGCGGGAGCCTACGAGCAGTACTTC. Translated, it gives CASSQGQGRGAGAYEQYF.

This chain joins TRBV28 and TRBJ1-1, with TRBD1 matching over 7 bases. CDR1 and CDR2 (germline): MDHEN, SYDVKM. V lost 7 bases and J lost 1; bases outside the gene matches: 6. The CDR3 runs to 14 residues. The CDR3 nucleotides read TGTGCCAGCAACCCGGGACAGCCGAACACTGAAGCTTTCTTT. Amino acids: CASNPGQPNTEAFF.

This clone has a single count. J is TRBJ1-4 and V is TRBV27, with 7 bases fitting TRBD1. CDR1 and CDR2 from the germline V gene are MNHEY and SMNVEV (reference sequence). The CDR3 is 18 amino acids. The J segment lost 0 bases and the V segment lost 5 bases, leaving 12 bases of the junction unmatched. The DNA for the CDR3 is TGTGCCAGCAGTAGTTGGACAGGAACATTTGCAACTAATGAAAAACTGTTTTTT. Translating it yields CASSSWTGTFATNEKLFF.

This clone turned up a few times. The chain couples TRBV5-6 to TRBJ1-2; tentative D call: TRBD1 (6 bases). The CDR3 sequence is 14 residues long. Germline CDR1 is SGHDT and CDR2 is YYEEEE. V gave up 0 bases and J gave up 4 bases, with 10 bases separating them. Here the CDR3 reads CASSLGQAFYGYTF. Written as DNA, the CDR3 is TGTGCCAGCAGCTTGGGACAGGCCTTCTATGGCTACACCTTC.

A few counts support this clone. The CDR3 bases are TGTGCCAGCAGATACCCGGGACAGAGGAACACTGAAGCTTTCTTT. Protein product: CASRYPGQRNTEAFF. This chain connects TRBV28 to TRBJ1-1, with 7 bases lining up with TRBD1. CDR3 length: 15 amino acids. The V segment lost 6 bases and the J segment 1 base; nucleotides outside the gene matches: 8. Looked up from germline, CDR1 is MDHEN and CDR2 is SYDVKM.

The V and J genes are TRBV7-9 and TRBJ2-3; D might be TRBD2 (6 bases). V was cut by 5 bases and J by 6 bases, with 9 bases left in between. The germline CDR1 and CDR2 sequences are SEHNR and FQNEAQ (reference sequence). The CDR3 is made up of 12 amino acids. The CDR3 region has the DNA TGTGCCAGCAGCCCTGGAGGGGATACGCAGTATTTT. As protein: CASSPGGDTQYF.